Many counts were recorded for the clone carrying this T cell receptor (beta chain). This record belongs to a study of Graves' ophthalmopathy and Graves' hyperthyroidism. Amplification of TCR beta CDR3 regions used RNA transcripts. Scientists carried out first-round RT-PCR using HTBI primers and then a second-round multiplex PCR. TCRdb reprocessed the multiplex PCR reads with MiXCR, giving one entry per CDR3 protein. This table holds 300,000 to 450,000 distinct CDR3 sequences, approximately 18% found once. CDR1 SGDLS and CDR2 YYNGEE come from the germline V gene. The CDR3 extends over 14 amino acids. With 3 bases removed from V and 6 bases from J, the gap between germline ends came to 16 bases.

This sequence originates from an adult woman with stable Graves' hyperthyroidism. The source material was peripheral blood. The chain has TRBV9 and TRBJ2-7; no reliable D call. The DNA of the CDR3 is TGTGCCAGCAGCGGACCCCCGTCGTTCATCGAGCAGTACTTC. It yields the protein CASSGPPSFIEQYF.